This passage covers 27 T cell receptor beta chains from one sample sequenced in a study of blood T cell repertoires in COVID-19. The method was immunoSEQ multiplex PCR; TCRdb's version includes in-frame clones alone and lacks a portion of them. The table has 150,000 to 200,000 clones, about 72% seen once. The source material was PBMCs or T cells enriched from blood (not recorded which). These receptors were taken from a woman aged 45-65 years who had recovered from COVID-19.

The V call is TRBV10-3, the J call TRBJ1-2; a possible D gene is TRBD1 (6 bases). V gave up 2 bases and J gave up 3 bases, with 7 bases separating them. Germline lookup yields CDR1 ENHRY and CDR2 SYGVKD. The length of the CDR3 is 13 residues. CDR3: CAISENRDYGYTF. As DNA, the CDR3 is TGTGCCATCAGTGAGAACAGGGACTATGGCTACACCTTC.

The chain combines TRBV2 with TRBJ2-7, with 7 positions matching TRBD2. The CDR3 consists of 15 residues. Trimming at V came to 6 bases and at J to 2 bases, leaving 10 bases not matched to a gene. Germline loops: CDR1 SNHLY, CDR2 FYNNEI. The CDR3 loop is CASRDLVGGPYEQYF. DNA for the CDR3: TGTGCCAGCAGGGACCTAGTGGGAGGGCCCTACGAGCAGTACTTC.

The rearrangement links TRBV29-1 to TRBJ1-2, with D unclear. V was trimmed by 5 bases and J by 2 bases, leaving 9 bases between them. CDR1 is SQVTM and CDR2 is ANQGSEA in the germline V gene. There are 12 residues in the CDR3. The CDR3 sequence is CSVRWRNYGYTF. The CDR3 DNA reads as TGCAGCGTTCGCTGGAGAAACTATGGCTACACCTTC.

In DNA form, the CDR3 reads TGTGCCACCAGCAGAGATCTGGGGGGGAGTGGCGGAGAGACCCAGTACTTC. Translation: CATSRDLGGSGGETQYF. The gene calls are TRBV15 and TRBJ2-5, with 7 bases aligning to TRBD2. Per the germline V gene, CDR1 is LNHNV and CDR2 is YYDKDF (reference sequence). V gave up 0 bases and J gave up 4 bases; unmatched junction bases: 11. This CDR3 comprises 17 residues.

The V gene is TRBV7-9, the J gene TRBJ1-3; perhaps TRBD1 as D (5 bases). This CDR3 has 17 amino acids. The V gene's germline CDR1 is SEHNR and CDR2 FQNEAQ (reference sequence). Trimming removed 2 bases at V and 4 bases at J, with 18 bases between. DNA of the CDR3: TGTGCCAGCAGCTTATCGGGCAGGGAAGCTTCGGGAAACACCATATATTTT. Translation: CASSLSGREASGNTIYF.

The chain carries TRBV7-6 and TRBJ1-4; 8 nucleotides line up with TRBD1. V lost 3 bases and J lost 5; bases outside the gene matches: 5. This CDR3 spans 15 amino acids. Germline values: CDR1 SGHVS, CDR2 FNYEAQ. The CDR3 DNA reads TGTGCCAGCAGCTTCGGGACAGGACCGAATGAAAAACTGTTTTTT. Encoded protein: CASSFGTGPNEKLFF. Based on the CDR3 plus reference TRBV7-6 and TRBJ1-4, the full variable domain is GAGVSQSPRYKVTKRGQDVALRCDPISGHVSLYWYRQALGQGPEFLTYFNYEAQQDKSGLPNDRFSAERPEGSISTLTIQRTEQRDSAMYRCASSFGTGPNEKLFFGSGTQLSVL.

The chain has TRBV5-1 and TRBJ2-2; TRBD2 agrees at 9 bases. Germline trimming cut 0 bases from V and 4 bases from J; bases unmatched to any gene: 1. Looked up from germline, CDR1 is SGHRS and CDR2 is YFSETQ. This CDR3 is built from 15 residues. DNA of the CDR3: TGCGCCAGCAGCTTGGAGCGGGAGGCCACCGGGGAGCTGTTTTTT. Translation gives CASSLEREATGELFF.

This clone has only a few counts. J is TRBJ1-1 and V is TRBV5-4; D gene unclear. V lost 2 bases and J lost 0, with 14 bases in between. CDR1 and CDR2 from the germline V gene are SGHNT and YYREEE (reference sequence). There are 16 residues in the CDR3. CDR3 sequence reads: CASSFGKREVNTEAFF. DNA of the CDR3: TGTGCCAGCAGCTTCGGGAAGCGAGAAGTGAACACTGAAGCTTTCTTT.

The chain is built from TRBV11-3 and TRBJ2-1; TRBD2 agrees at 11 bases. Germline V gene lookup returns CDR1 SGHNT and CDR2 YENEEA. This CDR3 has 17 residues. V lost 3 bases and J lost 6; bases outside the gene matches: 10. Here the CDR3 reads CASSFNVLAGVSNEQFF. In DNA form, the CDR3 reads TGTGCCAGCAGCTTCAATGTACTAGCGGGAGTAAGCAATGAGCAGTTCTTC.

The V call is TRBV5-1, the J call TRBJ1-1; D is unclear. V lost 0 bases, J lost 1 base, and 7 bases lay in between. Germline-derived CDR1 and CDR2 are SGHRS and YFSETQ. This CDR3 is 14 amino acids long. The CDR3 spells CASSLANRNTEAFF. Here the CDR3 DNA reads TGCGCCAGCAGCTTGGCCAACAGGAACACTGAAGCTTTCTTT.

This clone showed up just once. The chain joins TRBV21-1 to TRBJ2-2; the D segment call TRBD2 is taken from the table without a DNA check. TRBV21-1 is listed as a pseudogene. CDR3 length equals 17 residues. This CDR3 is CASNRIRTSGSPGELFF. CDR3 coding DNA: TGTGCCAGCAATCGAATCAGGACTAGCGGGAGTCCCGGGGAGCTGTTTTTT.

The V and J genes are TRBV29-1 and TRBJ2-7; TRBD2 might be the D (6 bases). Trimming shortened V by 0 bases and J by 7 bases, and 19 bases separated the two germline ends. Germline V gives CDR1 SQVTM, CDR2 ANQGSEA. CDR3 size: 15 residues. The CDR3 is CSVEDGSGSQGEQYF. CDR3 nucleotide sequence: TGCAGCGTTGAAGACGGGAGCGGCTCCCAAGGGGAGCAGTACTTC.

The genes are TRBV18 and TRBJ2-1, with D possibly TRBD2 on 6 matching bases. V lost 1 base to trimming and J lost 3 bases, with 16 bases between them. This CDR3 contains 17 residues. Germline V gene data show CDR1 as KGHSH and CDR2 as LQKENI. The CDR3 region has the DNA TGTGCCAGCTCACCACAGGAAATTGGCGGGAACTACAATGAGCAGTTCTTC. Translated: CASSPQEIGGNYNEQFF. Combining the CDR3 with reference TRBV18 and TRBJ2-1 gives the whole variable domain NAGVMQNPRHLVRRRGQEARLRCSPMKGHSHVYWYRQLPEEGLKFMVYLQKENIIDESGMPKERFSAEFPKEGPSILRIQQVVRGDSAAYFCASSPQEIGGNYNEQFFGPGTRLTVL.

V is TRBV3-1 (or the pseudogene TRBV3-2) and J is TRBJ1-6; TRBD1 aligns across 7 bases. The germline V gene has CDR1 LGHDT and CDR2 YNNKEL (reference sequence). This CDR3 has 15 amino acids. V shed 1 base and J 8 bases; nucleotides not matched to a gene: 5. Here the CDR3 reads CASSQGYTGDSPLHF. In nucleotides, the CDR3 is TGTGCCAGCAGCCAAGGTTATACAGGGGATTCACCCCTCCACTTT.

V and J are TRBV7-3 and TRBJ2-3, with 11 bases lining up with TRBD2. The CDR3 extends over 16 amino acids. Germline-derived CDR1 and CDR2 are SGHTA and FQGTGA. The ends lost 5 bases at V and 2 bases at J; junction bases unmatched: 6. Written as DNA, the CDR3 is TGTGCCAGCAGCGTTGGACTAGCGGGCCTCACAGATACGCAGTATTTT. It is translated as CASSVGLAGLTDTQYF.

The CDR3 is CSVEGQGAAEQYF. The CDR3 nucleotides read TGCAGCGTTGAAGGACAGGGGGCGGCTGAGCAGTACTTC. The chain recombines TRBV29-1 with TRBJ2-7; TRBD1 aligns across 10 bases. V lost 1 base, J lost 7 bases, and 4 bases stayed unmatched. Germline CDR1 reads SQVTM; CDR2 reads ANQGSEA. The CDR3 has 13 residues.

The chain joins TRBV30 to TRBJ1-6; TRBD1 is a possible D gene (6 bases). The CDR3 consists of 15 residues. Germline-derived CDR1 and CDR2 are GTSNPN and SVGIG (reference sequence). V shed 0 bases and J shed 8 bases, with 14 bases lying between them. The CDR3 is CAWSVLVPGDSPLHF. CDR3 in DNA: TGTGCCTGGAGTGTACTGGTCCCAGGGGATTCACCCCTCCACTTT.

The genes are TRBV6-5 and TRBJ1-2; D uncertain. V lost 10 bases and J 1 base, leaving 13 bases between the germline ends. CDR1 is MNHEY and CDR2 is SVGAGI in the germline V gene. The CDR3 extends over 13 amino acids. CDR3 region: CATRGVFNYGYTF. Here the CDR3 DNA reads TGTGCCACCCGTGGAGTCTTTAACTATGGCTACACCTTC.

V is TRBV7-3 and J is TRBJ1-1, with TRBD1 as a possible D gene (5 bases). This CDR3 region has 15 residues. The germline gives CDR1 SGHTA, CDR2 FQGTGA. V lost 0 bases, J lost 1 base, and 9 bases lay in between. This CDR3 reads CASSLTGDGNTEAFF. Written as DNA, the CDR3 is TGTGCCAGCAGCTTAACAGGGGATGGGAACACTGAAGCTTTCTTT.

V gene TRBV5-1 combines with J gene TRBJ2-2, with 8 positions matching TRBD2. Losses at the gene ends were 4 bases for V and 4 bases for J; bases not matched to a gene: 3. The CDR3 spans 14 residues. CDR1 is SGHRS, CDR2 YFSETQ, per germline. The CDR3 region is CASSRLAGTGELFF. CDR3 DNA: TGCGCCAGCAGCCGCCTAGCGGGCACCGGGGAGCTGTTTTTT.

This clone was found once. The chain couples TRBV7-9 to TRBJ2-2; 8 bases fit TRBD2. The germline V gene encodes CDR1 SEHNR and CDR2 FQNEAQ (reference sequence). This CDR3 contains 16 residues. The V segment lost 8 bases and the J segment 6 bases; nucleotides outside the gene matches: 14. DNA for the CDR3: TGTGCCAGCCCGACGGTGCGGGGGGCATCTCCCGGGGAGCTGTTTTTT. Protein sequence: CASPTVRGASPGELFF.

The chain recombines TRBV27 with TRBJ2-5, with 11 bases that match TRBD1. This CDR3 has 16 amino acids. Germline trimming cut 8 bases from V and 3 bases from J; bases unmatched to any gene: 11. Germline V lookup: CDR1 MNHEY, CDR2 SMNVEV (reference sequence). The CDR3 here is CASAAPRDRGKETQYF. CDR3 in DNA: TGTGCCAGCGCAGCCCCTAGGGACAGGGGGAAAGAGACCCAGTACTTC.

The sample holds a few counts of this clone. This chain's CDR3 is CSASDFGQTGRRDQYF. CDR3 bases: TGCAGTGCTAGTGACTTCGGGCAGACAGGCCGCCGCGACCAGTACTTC. The gene calls are TRBV20-1 and TRBJ2-5, with D perhaps TRBD1 (6 bases). CDR1 is DFQATT and CDR2 is SNEGSKA in the germline V gene (reference sequence). The CDR3 is made up of 16 amino acids. The V and J ends lost 3 bases and 10 bases respectively, with 27 bases between them.

As regards this clone: A junction boundary mismatches the germline segment, possibly from a read error. This chain joins TRBV11-2 and TRBJ2-7; 12 nucleotides agree with TRBD2. CDR1 and CDR2 (germline): SGHAT, FQNNGV. This CDR3 is 14 amino acids long. CDR3: CASRLGRLAGEPYF. The CDR3 nucleotides are TGTGCCAGCAGATTAGGGCGACTAGCGGGAGAACCGTACTTC. Filled out from reference TRBV11-2 and TRBJ2-7, the complete variable domain reads EAGVAQSPRYKIIEKRQSVAFWCNPISGHATLYWYQQILGQGPKLLIQFQNNGVVDDSQLPKDRFSAERLKGVDSTLKIQPAKLEDSAVYLCASRLGRLAGEPYFGPGTRLTVT.

The rearrangement uses TRBV10-3 and TRBJ1-2; TRBD1 matches 7 bases. Germline assignment: CDR1 ENHRY and CDR2 SYGVKD. Trimming at V came to 3 bases and at J to 8 bases, leaving 9 bases not matched to a gene. The CDR3 totals 14 residues. DNA of the CDR3: TGTGCCATCAGTGATCGAGGGGGCGTTGACGGCTACACCTTC. It translates to CAISDRGGVDGYTF.

This chain joins TRBV5-4 and TRBJ1-2, with 8 bases fitting TRBD1. This CDR3 contains 17 residues. Trimming cost V 0 bases and J 3 bases; bases outside gene matches: 10. Germline V lookup: CDR1 SGHNT, CDR2 YYREEE (reference sequence). CDR3 residues: CASSLGLTGGLDYGYTF. CDR3 nucleotides: TGTGCCAGCAGCTTGGGGCTTACAGGGGGGCTTGACTATGGCTACACCTTC.

The V call is TRBV11-1, the J call TRBJ2-1; possible D gene TRBD1, 5 bases. The germline V and J ends were trimmed by 1 base and 2 bases, with 9 bases remaining between them. The CDR3 contains 15 residues. Germline loops: CDR1 SGHAT, CDR2 FQDESV (reference sequence). The CDR3 nucleotides read TGTGCCAGCAGCTTAGGACAGTCCACCTACAATGAGCAGTTCTTC. The encoded protein is CASSLGQSTYNEQFF.